This is a list of T cell receptor beta chains from one sample in a study of vaccination effects on CD4 cells after COVID-19. Their target antigens are unknown. Method: immunoSEQ multiplex PCR; TCRdb's copy keeps in-frame clones and lacks some. The top ten hold 15% to 20% of the sample, which has 50,000 to 60,000 clones, 55% to 75% seen once. Sequenced material: CD4+ T cells from PBMCs cultured with SARS-CoV-2 spike peptides, taken before COVID-19 vaccination. These receptor sequences come from a human donor who received a COVID-19 vaccine. The CDR3 runs from the conserved cysteine through the conserved F or W. Not all rows give a size; the values are once, few, many and, for expanded clones, a class.

size | length | V | CDR3
. | 13 | TRBV24-1 | CATSDPIGREKYF
. | 13 | TRBV12-3/TRBV12-4 | CASTKRAPNEQFF
. | 15 | TRBV3-1/TRBV3-2 | CASSKGAGSYNEQFF
. | 14 | TRBV19 | CASSLGTLQETQYF
. | 14 | TRBV27 | CASSLTSAPAEQFF
. | 15 | TRBV5-1 | CASSLEGQDQETQYF
. | 12 | TRBV27 | CASSLGTGKLFF
once | 15 | TRBV19 | CASSIGRGGLDEQFF
. | 14 | TRBV7-9 | CASSLRAGRNTIYF
. | 17 | TRBV20-1 | CSASWDRGTRRNQPQHF
many | 16 | TRBV9 | CASSVKGALGTDTQYF
. | 15 | TRBV28 | CASSVTGPSNQPQHF
. | 11 | TRBV2 | CASRYPGQAYF
. | 14 | TRBV5-1 | CASREVAGLNEQFF
. | 13 | TRBV9 | CASSVDGGKTQYF
. | 12 | TRBV27 | CASSLLNSPLHF
. | 13 | TRBV30 | CASGTGGGNTIYF
. | 15 | TRBV10-3 | CAISESSGGGQPQHF
. | 14 | TRBV5-4 | CASSLGRGQSPLHF
. | 14 | TRBV6-1 | CASSETFSGNTIYF
. | 12 | TRBV5-1 | CASSVPPGELFF
. | 11 | TRBV20-1 | CSAENSETQYF
. | 13 | TRBV29-1 | CSVARGTGYEQYF
. | 12 | TRBV28 | CAASGGPYEQYF
. | 17 | TRBV28 | CASSLTLGQGSSYEQYF
few | 14 | TRBV29-1 | CSVESGWGSYEQYF
. | 17 | TRBV4-2 | CASSQDLGVRGNYGYTF
. | 15 | TRBV6-5 | CASSRRLGRYNEQFF
. | 19 | TRBV27 | CASSLGDPRTWTGVYEQYF
. | 13 | TRBV4-3 | CASKRGSNSPLHF
once | 14 | TRBV5-5 | CASSGQSPYNEQFF
few | 14 | TRBV5-4 | CASSDPSGTDTQYF
few | 15 | TRBV3-1/TRBV3-2 | CASSPKWDSPYGYTF
few | 16 | TRBV11-3 | CASSLGTSGGLNEQFF
. | 15 | TRBV2 | CASSYPGRTNEKLFF
few | 13 | TRBV6-5 | CASSYFPGGYRHF
. | 16 | TRBV11-2 | CASIPLTSGETDTQYF
. | 15 | TRBV5-1 | CASSLAGPVNSPLHF
. | 14 | TRBV19 | CASRTGMGNQPQHF
once | 15 | TRBV5-4 | CASSHPGQGAYEQYF
. | 16 | TRBV5-4 | CASSSRLAGAGETQYF
many | 17 | TRBV2 | CASSGGTGRSGANVLTF
. | 15 | TRBV30 | CAWSPLGTGYQPQHF
. | 15 | TRBV11-1 | CASSPPTGWRTEAFF
. | 13 | TRBV6-1 | CASSEARGGAAFF